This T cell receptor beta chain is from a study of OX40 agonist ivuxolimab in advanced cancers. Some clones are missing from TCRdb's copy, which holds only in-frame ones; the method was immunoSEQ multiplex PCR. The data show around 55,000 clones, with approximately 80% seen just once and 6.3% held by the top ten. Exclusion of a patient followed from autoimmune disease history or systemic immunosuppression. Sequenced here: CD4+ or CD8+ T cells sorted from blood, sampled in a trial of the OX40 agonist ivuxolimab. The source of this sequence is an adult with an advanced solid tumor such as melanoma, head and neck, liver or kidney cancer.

CDR3 sequence: CASTRGLAAVTDTQYF. As DNA, the CDR3 is TGTGCCAGCACCCGAGGACTAGCGGCGGTCACAGATACGCAGTATTTT. This sequence joins TRBV11-2 and TRBJ2-3, with TRBD2 matching 10 bases. The CDR3 loop spans 16 amino acids. The V and J ends lost 7 bases and 2 bases, in that order; junction bases with no gene match: 9. Per the germline V gene, CDR1 is SGHAT and CDR2 is FQNNGV. The variable domain in full, with the rest retrieved from reference TRBV11-2 and TRBJ2-3, is EAGVAQSPRYKIIEKRQSVAFWCNPISGHATLYWYQQILGQGPKLLIQFQNNGVVDDSQLPKDRFSAERLKGVDSTLKIQPAKLEDSAVYLCASTRGLAAVTDTQYFGPGTRLTVL.